This record concerns one T cell receptor beta chain sequence. This sample is part of a study of tumor T cells in aggressive B-cell lymphoma. The method was immunoSEQ multiplex PCR; TCRdb's version includes in-frame clones alone and lacks a portion of them. Among 3,000 to 4,000 clones listed, 86% were seen once. V lost 10 bases and J 8 bases, leaving 14 bases between the germline ends. The length of the CDR3 is 12 residues. The germline gives CDR1 LNHDA, CDR2 SQIVND (reference sequence). The sequence came from an adult with diffuse large B cell lymphoma. The sample comprised tumor tissue. The genes are TRBV19 and TRBJ1-4, with D perhaps TRBD1 (6 bases). CDR3 coding DNA: TGTGCCATCCAGGGGACACGGGAAAAACTGTTTTTT. It translates to CAIQGTREKLFF.